These 25 T cell receptor beta chains share one sample of origin, sequenced in a study of T cell responses to AZD1222 COVID-19 vaccine. The repertoire was sequenced with immunoSEQ multiplex PCR; TCRdb's copy has only in-frame clones and lacks some. The sample holds about 86,000 clones, 88% seen once. This material consisted of peripheral blood, taken on day 0 of AZD1222 vaccination. Source of these receptors: an adult in good health.

This chain uses TRBV9 with TRBJ2-5, with 8 bases lining up with TRBD2. The CDR3 consists of 16 residues. With 0 bases clipped from V and 1 base from J, the junction kept 5 bases outside the gene matches. Germline V lookup: CDR1 SGDLS, CDR2 YYNGEE. The CDR3 coding sequence is TGTGCCAGCAGCGTAGGGGCAGCGGGAGTCCAAGAGACCCAGTACTTC. It encodes CASSVGAAGVQETQYF. The entire variable domain, with the rest obtained from reference TRBV9 and TRBJ2-5, is as follows: DSGVTQTPKHLITATGQRVTLRCSPRSGDLSVYWYQQSLDQGLQFLIQYYNGEERAKGNILERFSAQQFPDLHSELNLSSLELGDSALYFCASSVGAAGVQETQYFGPGTRLLVL.

The V and J genes are TRBV2 and TRBJ1-6; the match to TRBD1 covers 8 bases. Germline trimming cut 6 bases from V and 6 bases from J; bases unmatched to any gene: 7. The length of the CDR3 is 15 residues. CDR1 and CDR2 (germline): SNHLY, FYNNEI. The CDR3 region is CASRAGQGSNSPLHF. The CDR3 DNA follows: TGTGCCAGCAGAGCTGGACAGGGAAGTAATTCACCCCTCCACTTT. Full variable domain (missing parts from reference TRBV2 and TRBJ1-6): EPEVTQTPSHQVTQMGQEVILRCVPISNHLYFYWYRQILGQKVEFLVSFYNNEISEKSEIFDDQFSVERPDGSNFTLKIRSTKLEDSAMYFCASRAGQGSNSPLHFGNGTRLTVT.

The rearrangement joins TRBV12-5 to TRBJ1-4; D not certain. V was cut by 0 bases and J by 5 bases, with 13 bases left in between. Germline lookup yields CDR1 LGHNT and CDR2 FRNRAP. The CDR3 spans 16 residues. CDR3 amino acids: CASGLVSGAENEKLFF. The CDR3 DNA sequence: TGTGCTAGTGGTTTGGTATCAGGTGCAGAAAATGAAAAACTGTTTTTT. The whole variable domain, filled in from reference TRBV12-5 and TRBJ1-4, reads DARVTQTPRHKVTEMGQEVTMRCQPILGHNTVFWYRQTMMQGLELLAYFRNRAPLDDSGMPKDRFSAEMPDATLATLKIQPSEPRDSAVYFCASGLVSGAENEKLFFGSGTQLSVL.

The rearrangement joins TRBV11-2 to TRBJ1-3; 11 positions match TRBD1. The germline V gene encodes CDR1 SGHAT and CDR2 FQNNGV. The J segment lost 4 bases and the V segment lost 6 bases, leaving 2 bases of the junction unmatched. The CDR3 is made up of 14 amino acids. The CDR3 DNA reads TGTGCCAGCAGAAGGACAGGGGGCGGAAACACCATATATTTT. Translated: CASRRTGGGNTIYF.

This sequence joins TRBV6-5 and TRBJ1-5; D remains unclear. The germline CDR1 and CDR2 sequences are MNHEY and SVGAGI. This CDR3 has 15 residues. V lost 0 bases and J 0 bases, leaving 6 bases between the germline ends. For the CDR3, the DNA is TGTGCCAGCAGTTACTCGCGGCATAGCAATCAGCCCCAGCATTTT. Translation: CASSYSRHSNQPQHF.

J is TRBJ2-7 and V is TRBV6-5; 7 bases are a match to TRBD2. Trimming took 5 bases from V and 2 from J; bases not matched to a gene: 9. From germline, CDR1 is MNHEY and CDR2 SVGAGI. The CDR3 runs to 15 residues. The CDR3 spells CASSPGTISTYEQYF. The CDR3 DNA follows: TGTGCCAGCAGTCCCGGGACTATTTCGACCTACGAGCAGTACTTC.

The chain uses TRBV27 and TRBJ2-3; maybe TRBD1 (6 bases). Trimming stripped 5 bases from V and 7 bases from J, with 13 bases between. This CDR3 has 13 amino acids. The germline gives CDR1 MNHEY, CDR2 SMNVEV (reference sequence). The CDR3 sequence: CASSPGVGYTQYF. DNA of the CDR3: TGTGCCAGCAGTCCAGGGGTAGGGTATACGCAGTATTTT.

This rearrangement joins TRBV27 to TRBJ2-1; TRBD2 might be the D (6 bases). Germline loops: CDR1 MNHEY, CDR2 SMNVEV (reference sequence). The CDR3 runs to 18 residues. The ends were cut back, 4 bases at V and 0 bases at J, with 19 bases in the middle. CDR3 in DNA: TGTGCCAGCAGTTGGGATACCGGGAGACCCAGCTCCTACAATGAGCAGTTCTTC. Protein sequence: CASSWDTGRPSSYNEQFF.

The chain has TRBV28 and TRBJ2-7; 7 bases align to TRBD1. CDR1 and CDR2 from the germline V gene are MDHEN and SYDVKM. Unmatched junction bases numbered 21, after V lost 3 bases and J lost 4 bases. The CDR3 is 19 residues long. This chain's CDR3 is CASSFPSGQTYRGSYEQYF. The CDR3 DNA reads TGTGCCAGCAGTTTCCCTTCGGGACAGACATACCGTGGGTCATACGAGCAGTACTTC.

This chain uses TRBV18 with TRBJ1-3; 7 nucleotides line up with TRBD1. Unmatched junction bases numbered 4, after V lost 1 base and J lost 1 base. The CDR3 sequence is 16 residues long. CDR1 is KGHSH, CDR2 LQKENI, per germline. The CDR3 region is CASSPRQGESGNTIYF. The CDR3 coding sequence is TGTGCCAGCTCACCACGACAGGGAGAGTCTGGAAACACCATATATTTT.

This rearrangement joins TRBV21-1 to TRBJ2-7. TRBV21-1 is a pseudogene. This CDR3 is built from 15 residues. The chain's CDR3 is CASSKPTKSSYEQYF. CDR3 nucleotide sequence: TGTGCCAGCAGCAAACCGACCAAGAGCTCCTACGAGCAGTACTTC.

This sequence joins TRBV23-1 and TRBJ1-5, with D unclear. TRBV23-1 qualifies as an ORF whose function is uncertain. V was cut by 4 bases and J by 5 bases, with 9 bases left in between. This CDR3 region has 13 residues. CDR3 sequence reads: CASSRTTDQPQHF. In DNA form, the CDR3 reads TGCGCCAGCAGTCGAACTACAGATCAGCCCCAGCATTTT.

The V and J genes are TRBV27 and TRBJ2-7; D is uncertain. The germline V gene has CDR1 MNHEY and CDR2 SMNVEV (reference sequence). CDR3 length: 16 residues. V was trimmed by 6 bases and J by 0 bases, leaving 18 bases between them. The CDR3 region is CASSPGSGSSSYEQYF. Written as DNA, the CDR3 is TGTGCCAGCAGCCCCGGGTCCGGGTCGAGCTCCTACGAGCAGTACTTC.

The V gene is TRBV6-5, the J gene TRBJ2-2; D is perhaps TRBD1 (6 bases). Trimming cost V 5 bases and J 8 bases, with 12 bases left between them. From germline, CDR1 is MNHEY and CDR2 SVGAGI. CDR3 size: 13 residues. The CDR3 loop reads CASSRTGKGELFF. In nucleotides, the CDR3 is TGTGCCAGCAGTCGCACAGGGAAAGGGGAGCTGTTTTTT.

This clone was found a few times. The chain is built from TRBV7-9 and TRBJ2-6, with D possibly TRBD2 on 6 matching bases. Germline V gene data show CDR1 as SEHNR and CDR2 as FQNEAQ (reference sequence). V lost 2 bases, J lost 2 bases, and 10 bases lay in between. The CDR3 covers 16 residues. The CDR3 region has the DNA TGTGCCAGCAGCTTATTAAGCGGGCCTGGGGCCAACGTCCTGACTTTC. Translation gives CASSLLSGPGANVLTF.

The rearrangement joins TRBV28 to TRBJ2-2; D could derive from TRBD1 or TRBD2 (5 bases each). The ends were cut back, 8 bases at V and 4 bases at J, with 17 bases in the middle. Looked up from germline, CDR1 is MDHEN and CDR2 is SYDVKM. The CDR3 extends over 15 amino acids. Written as DNA, the CDR3 is TGTGCCAGCTCGACCGGGGCCCTGGGCACCGGGGAGCTGTTTTTT. Protein sequence: CASSTGALGTGELFF.

The rearrangement links TRBV7-3 to TRBJ2-1, with D maybe TRBD2 (6 bases). The CDR3 covers 15 residues. The V gene lost 2 bases and the J gene lost 5 bases, with 13 bases spanning the gap. Germline CDR1 and CDR2: SGHTA and FQGTGA. The DNA of the CDR3 is TGTGCCAGCAGCTTAGGGGGGACCCCCGACAATGAGCAGTTCTTC. Translating gives CASSLGGTPDNEQFF. Supplemented by reference TRBV7-3 and TRBJ2-1, the full variable domain reads GAGVSQTPSNKVTEKGKYVELRCDPISGHTALYWYRQSLGQGPEFLIYFQGTGAADDSGLPNDRFFAVRPEGSVSTLKIQRTERGDSAVYLCASSLGGTPDNEQFFGPGTRLTVL.

V usage is TRBV5-1 and J usage is TRBJ1-4; 7 bases agree with TRBD1. V was clipped by 2 bases and J by 3 bases; unmatched bases: 10. The germline V gene encodes CDR1 SGHRS and CDR2 YFSETQ. The CDR3 runs 17 residues. This CDR3 reads CASSLTGAGMSNEKLFF. Written as DNA, the CDR3 is TGCGCCAGCAGCTTAACAGGGGCAGGGATGTCTAATGAAAAACTGTTTTTT.

V usage is TRBV15 and J usage is TRBJ2-1; D gene unclear. The CDR3 runs to 16 residues. V was shortened by 2 bases and J by 2 bases, with 13 bases between the two germline ends. Germline CDR1 reads LNHNV; CDR2 reads YYDKDF (reference sequence). CDR3 amino acids: CATSRPSSRPYNEQFF. CDR3 nucleotides: TGTGCCACCAGCAGACCCTCATCAAGACCCTACAATGAGCAGTTCTTC.

There are a few counts of this clone. The DNA of the CDR3 is TGCGCCAGCAGCACGGACAGGTACAATGAGCAGTTCTTC. It yields the protein CASSTDRYNEQFF. This chain connects TRBV5-1 to TRBJ2-1, with 7 bases lining up with TRBD1. Germline assignment: CDR1 SGHRS and CDR2 YFSETQ. Trimming took 4 bases from V and 4 from J; bases not matched to a gene: 2. The CDR3 consists of 13 residues.

This clone was seen a single time. The chain combines TRBV27 with TRBJ2-1; D ambiguous. Trimming removed 3 bases from V and 2 bases from J, with 8 bases in between. The CDR3 is 14 amino acids. Germline V gene data show CDR1 as MNHEY and CDR2 as SMNVEV (reference sequence). This CDR3 reads CASSLSAPYNEQFF. The CDR3 DNA is TGTGCCAGCAGTTTGTCCGCTCCCTACAATGAGCAGTTCTTC.

The V and J genes are TRBV20-1 and TRBJ1-5; the D is unclear. The CDR3 has 13 residues. CDR1 and CDR2 (germline): DFQATT, SNEGSKA (reference sequence). Trimming removed 3 bases at V and 4 bases at J, with 10 bases between. DNA of the CDR3: TGCAGTGCTAGTAGGGCGGGTAATCAGCCCCAGCATTTT. This translates into CSASRAGNQPQHF.

The chain carries TRBV7-2 and TRBJ1-6, with D maybe TRBD1 (5 bases). CDR3 length equals 14 residues. Trimming took off 6 bases at V and 10 bases at J, with 16 bases between the two ends. Germline V gives CDR1 SGHTA, CDR2 FQGNSA. CDR3 region: CASRRGRVRSPLHF. The CDR3 DNA follows: TGTGCCAGCAGGCGGGGCAGGGTGCGCTCACCCCTCCACTTT.

The gene calls are TRBV5-1 and TRBJ1-5; possible D gene TRBD1, 5 bases. The germline V and J ends were trimmed by 1 base and 6 bases, with 11 bases remaining between them. Germline V lookup: CDR1 SGHRS, CDR2 YFSETQ. There are 14 residues in the CDR3. The DNA for the CDR3 is TGCGCCAGCAGCTTGTACCCCGGGGGTCAGCCCCAGCATTTT. This sequence encodes CASSLYPGGQPQHF.

This chain links TRBV7-9 with TRBJ2-7, with D possibly being TRBD1 or TRBD2 (5 bases each). Looked up from germline, CDR1 is SEHNR and CDR2 is FQNEAQ (reference sequence). Trimming removed 5 bases at V and 0 bases at J, with 14 bases between. The CDR3 covers 15 residues. CDR3 region: CASSPRGGSSYEQYF. CDR3 coding DNA: TGTGCCAGCAGCCCCCGGGGCGGTAGCTCCTACGAGCAGTACTTC.